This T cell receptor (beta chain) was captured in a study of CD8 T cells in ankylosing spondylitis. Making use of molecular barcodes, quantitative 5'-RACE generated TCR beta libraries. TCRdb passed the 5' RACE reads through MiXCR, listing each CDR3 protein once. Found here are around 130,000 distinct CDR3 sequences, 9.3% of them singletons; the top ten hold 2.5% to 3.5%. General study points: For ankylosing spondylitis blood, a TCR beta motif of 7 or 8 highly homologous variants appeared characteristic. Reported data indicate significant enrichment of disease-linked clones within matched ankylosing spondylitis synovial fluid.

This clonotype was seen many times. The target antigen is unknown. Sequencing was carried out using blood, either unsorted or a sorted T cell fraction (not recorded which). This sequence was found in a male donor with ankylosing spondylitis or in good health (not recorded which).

Here the CDR3 reads CASSVGGDHYGYTF. The CDR3, as DNA: TGTGCCAGCAGCGTAGGCGGGGACCACTATGGCTACACCTTC. The chain employs TRBV9 and TRBJ1-2, with a tentative D call TRBD1 (5 bases). With 0 bases removed from V and 3 bases from J, the gap between germline ends came to 9 bases. Germline V lookup: CDR1 SGDLS, CDR2 YYNGEE. There are 14 residues in the CDR3.